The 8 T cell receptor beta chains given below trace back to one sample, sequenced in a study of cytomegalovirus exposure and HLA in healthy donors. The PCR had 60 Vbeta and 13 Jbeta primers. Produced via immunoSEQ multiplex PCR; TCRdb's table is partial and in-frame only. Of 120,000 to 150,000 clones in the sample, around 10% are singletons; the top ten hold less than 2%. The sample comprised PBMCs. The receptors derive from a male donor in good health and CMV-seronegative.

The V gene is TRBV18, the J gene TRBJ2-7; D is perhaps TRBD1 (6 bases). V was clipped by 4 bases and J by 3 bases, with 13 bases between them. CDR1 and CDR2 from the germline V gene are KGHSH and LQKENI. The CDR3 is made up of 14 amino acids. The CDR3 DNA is TGTGCCAGCTCACTTGAGACAGGTGTCTACGAGCAGTACTTC. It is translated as CASSLETGVYEQYF.

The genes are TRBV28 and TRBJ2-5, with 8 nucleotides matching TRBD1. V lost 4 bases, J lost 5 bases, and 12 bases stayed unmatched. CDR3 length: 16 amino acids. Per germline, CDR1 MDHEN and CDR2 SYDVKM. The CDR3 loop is CASSSELTGVRETQYF. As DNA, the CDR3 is TGTGCCAGCAGTTCTGAGCTGACAGGGGTTAGGGAGACCCAGTACTTC.

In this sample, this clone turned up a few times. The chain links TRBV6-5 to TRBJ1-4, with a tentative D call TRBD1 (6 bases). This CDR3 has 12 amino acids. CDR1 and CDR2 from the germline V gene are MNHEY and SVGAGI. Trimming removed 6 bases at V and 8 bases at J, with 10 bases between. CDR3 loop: CASSWDKEKLFF. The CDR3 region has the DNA TGTGCCAGCAGCTGGGACAAGGAAAAACTGTTTTTT.

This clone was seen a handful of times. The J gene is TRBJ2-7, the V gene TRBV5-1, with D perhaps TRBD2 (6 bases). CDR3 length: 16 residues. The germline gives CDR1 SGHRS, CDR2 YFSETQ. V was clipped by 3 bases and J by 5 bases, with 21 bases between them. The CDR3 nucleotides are TGCGCCAGCAGCTCGGCGGGACGGAGAATATTTGACGAGCAGTACTTC. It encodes CASSSAGRRIFDEQYF.

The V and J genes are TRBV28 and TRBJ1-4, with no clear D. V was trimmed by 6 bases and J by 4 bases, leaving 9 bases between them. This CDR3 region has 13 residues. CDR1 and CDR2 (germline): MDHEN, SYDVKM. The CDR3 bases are TGTGCCAGCAGGAGGCAGATTAATGAAAAACTGTTTTTT. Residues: CASRRQINEKLFF.

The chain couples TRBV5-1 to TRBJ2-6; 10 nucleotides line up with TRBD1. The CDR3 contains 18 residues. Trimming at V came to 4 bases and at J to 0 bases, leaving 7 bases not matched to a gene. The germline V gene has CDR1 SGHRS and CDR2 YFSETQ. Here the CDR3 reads CASSPGQGGYSGANVLTF. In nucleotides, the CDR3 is TGCGCCAGCAGCCCCGGACAGGGGGGTTACTCTGGGGCCAACGTCCTGACTTTC.

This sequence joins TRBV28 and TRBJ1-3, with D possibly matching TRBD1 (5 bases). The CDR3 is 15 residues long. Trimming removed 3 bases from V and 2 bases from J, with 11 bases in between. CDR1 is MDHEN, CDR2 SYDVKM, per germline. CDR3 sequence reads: CASSFHRGTGNTIYF. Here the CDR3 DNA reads TGTGCCAGCAGTTTCCACCGGGGGACTGGAAACACCATATATTTT.

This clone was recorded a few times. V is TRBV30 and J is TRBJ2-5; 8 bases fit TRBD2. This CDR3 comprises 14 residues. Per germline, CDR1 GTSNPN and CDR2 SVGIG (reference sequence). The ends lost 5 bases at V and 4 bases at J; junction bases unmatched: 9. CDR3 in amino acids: CAWGAGEVGETQYF. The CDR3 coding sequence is TGTGCCTGGGGAGCGGGGGAGGTGGGAGAGACCCAGTACTTC.